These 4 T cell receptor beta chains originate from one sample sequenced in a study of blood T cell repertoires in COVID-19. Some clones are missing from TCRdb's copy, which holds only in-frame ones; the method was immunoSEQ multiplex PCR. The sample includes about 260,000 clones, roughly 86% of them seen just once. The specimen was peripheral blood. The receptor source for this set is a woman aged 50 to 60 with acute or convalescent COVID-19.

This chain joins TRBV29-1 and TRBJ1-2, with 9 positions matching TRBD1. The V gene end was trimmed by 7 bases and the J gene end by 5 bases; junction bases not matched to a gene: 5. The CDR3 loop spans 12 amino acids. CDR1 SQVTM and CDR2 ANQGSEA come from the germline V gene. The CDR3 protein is CSGAGTGYGYTF. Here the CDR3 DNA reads TGCAGCGGTGCCGGGACAGGGTATGGCTACACCTTC.

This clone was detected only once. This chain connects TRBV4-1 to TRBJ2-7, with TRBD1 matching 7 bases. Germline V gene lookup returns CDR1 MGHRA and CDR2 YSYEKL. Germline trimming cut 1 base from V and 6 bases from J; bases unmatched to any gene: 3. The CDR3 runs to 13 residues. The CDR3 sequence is CASSQADRAEQYF. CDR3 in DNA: TGCGCCAGCAGCCAAGCAGACAGGGCCGAGCAGTACTTC.

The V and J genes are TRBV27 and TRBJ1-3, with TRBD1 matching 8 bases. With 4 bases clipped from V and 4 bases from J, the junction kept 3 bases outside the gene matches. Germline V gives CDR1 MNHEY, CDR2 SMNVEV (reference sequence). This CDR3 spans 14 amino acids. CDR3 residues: CASSSDRVGNTIYF. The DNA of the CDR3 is TGTGCCAGCAGTTCGGACAGGGTGGGAAACACCATATATTTT.

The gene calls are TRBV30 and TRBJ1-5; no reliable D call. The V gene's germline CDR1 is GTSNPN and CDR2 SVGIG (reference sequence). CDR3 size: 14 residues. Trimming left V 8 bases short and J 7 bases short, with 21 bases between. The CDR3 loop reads CALERKVVWQPQHF. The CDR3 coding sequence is TGTGCCCTGGAGAGGAAGGTGGTCTGGCAGCCCCAGCATTTT.